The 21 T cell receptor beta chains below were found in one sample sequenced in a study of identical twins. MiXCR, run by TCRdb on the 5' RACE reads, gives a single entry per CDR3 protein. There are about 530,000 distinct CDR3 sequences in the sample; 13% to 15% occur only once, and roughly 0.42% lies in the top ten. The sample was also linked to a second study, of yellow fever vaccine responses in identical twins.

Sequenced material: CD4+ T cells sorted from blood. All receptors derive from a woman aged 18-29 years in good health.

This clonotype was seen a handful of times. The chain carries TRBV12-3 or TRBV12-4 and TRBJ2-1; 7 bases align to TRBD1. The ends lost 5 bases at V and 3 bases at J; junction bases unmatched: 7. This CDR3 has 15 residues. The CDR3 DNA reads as TGTGCCAGCAGTGACCGGGACAGTAACTACAATGAGCAGTTCTTC. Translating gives CASSDRDSNYNEQFF.

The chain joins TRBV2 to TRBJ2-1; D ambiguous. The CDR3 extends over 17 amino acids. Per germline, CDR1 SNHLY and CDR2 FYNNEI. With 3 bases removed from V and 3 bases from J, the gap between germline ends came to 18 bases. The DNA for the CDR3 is TGTGCCAGCAGTGAGGGTCGAGCTGCATCACTCTACAATGAGCAGTTCTTC. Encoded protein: CASSEGRAASLYNEQFF.

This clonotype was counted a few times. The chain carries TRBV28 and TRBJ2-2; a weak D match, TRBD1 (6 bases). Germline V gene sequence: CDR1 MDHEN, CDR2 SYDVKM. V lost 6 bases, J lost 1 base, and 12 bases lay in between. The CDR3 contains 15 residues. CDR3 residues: CASRRTDKNTGELFF. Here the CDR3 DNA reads TGTGCCAGCAGGCGGACAGATAAGAACACCGGGGAGCTGTTTTTT.

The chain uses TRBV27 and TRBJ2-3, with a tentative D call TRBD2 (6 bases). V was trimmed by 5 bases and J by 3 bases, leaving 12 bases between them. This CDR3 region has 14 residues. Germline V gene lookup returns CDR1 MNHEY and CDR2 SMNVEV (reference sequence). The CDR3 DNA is TGTGCCAGCAGTAAAAGGCGGGGTACAGATACGCAGTATTTT. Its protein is CASSKRRGTDTQYF.

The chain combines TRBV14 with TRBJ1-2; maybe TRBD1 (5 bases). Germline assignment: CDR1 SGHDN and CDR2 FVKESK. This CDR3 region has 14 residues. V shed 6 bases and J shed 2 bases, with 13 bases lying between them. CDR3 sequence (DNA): TGTGCCAGCAGACCAAGGGGAAACAACTATGGCTACACCTTC. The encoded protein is CASRPRGNNYGYTF.

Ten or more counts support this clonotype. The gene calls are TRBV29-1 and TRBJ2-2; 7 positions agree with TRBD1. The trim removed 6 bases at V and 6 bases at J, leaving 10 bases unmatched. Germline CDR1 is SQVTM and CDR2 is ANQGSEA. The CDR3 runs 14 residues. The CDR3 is CSVCETGSPGELFF. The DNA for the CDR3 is TGCAGCGTCTGTGAGACAGGGTCCCCCGGGGAGCTGTTTTTT.

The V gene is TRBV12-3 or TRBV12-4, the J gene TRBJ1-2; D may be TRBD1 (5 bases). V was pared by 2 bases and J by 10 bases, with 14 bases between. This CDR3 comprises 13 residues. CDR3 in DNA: TGTGCCAGCAGTTTAAAACAGGTTTATCCCTACACCTTC. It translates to CASSLKQVYPYTF.

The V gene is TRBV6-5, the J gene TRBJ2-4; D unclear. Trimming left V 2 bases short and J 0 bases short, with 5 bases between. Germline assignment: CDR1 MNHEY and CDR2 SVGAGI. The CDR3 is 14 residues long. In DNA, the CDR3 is TGTGCCAGCAGTTACGGAGCAGCCAAAAACATTCAGTACTTC. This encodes CASSYGAAKNIQYF.

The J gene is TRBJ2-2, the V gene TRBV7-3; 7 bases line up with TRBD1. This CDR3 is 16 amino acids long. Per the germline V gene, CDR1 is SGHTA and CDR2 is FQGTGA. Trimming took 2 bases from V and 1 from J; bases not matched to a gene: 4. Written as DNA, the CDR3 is TGTGCCAGCAGCTTATCCCGGGACAGGAACACCGGGGAGCTGTTTTTT. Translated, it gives CASSLSRDRNTGELFF. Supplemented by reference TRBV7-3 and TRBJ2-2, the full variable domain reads GAGVSQTPSNKVTEKGKYVELRCDPISGHTALYWYRQSLGQGPEFLIYFQGTGAADDSGLPNDRFFAVRPEGSVSTLKIQRTERGDSAVYLCASSLSRDRNTGELFFGEGSRLTVL.

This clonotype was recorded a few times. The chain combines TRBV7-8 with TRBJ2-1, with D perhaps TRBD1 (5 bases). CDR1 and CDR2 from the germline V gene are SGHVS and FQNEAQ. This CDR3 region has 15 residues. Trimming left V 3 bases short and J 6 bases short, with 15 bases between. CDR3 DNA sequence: TGTGCCAGCAGCTTTCTCCAGGGTTCTAGCAATGAGCAGTTCTTC. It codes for CASSFLQGSSNEQFF. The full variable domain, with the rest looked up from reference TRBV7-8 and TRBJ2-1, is GAGVSQSPRYKVAKRGQDVALRCDPISGHVSLFWYQQALGQGPEFLTYFQNEAQLDKSGLPSDRFFAERPEGSVSTLKIQRTQQEDSAVYLCASSFLQGSSNEQFFGPGTRLTVL.

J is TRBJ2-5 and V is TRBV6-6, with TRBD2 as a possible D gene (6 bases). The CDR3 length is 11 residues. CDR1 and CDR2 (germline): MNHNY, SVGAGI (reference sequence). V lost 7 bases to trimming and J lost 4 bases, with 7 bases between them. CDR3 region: CASTGGETQYF. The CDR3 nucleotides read TGTGCCAGCACCGGGGGAGAGACCCAGTACTTC.

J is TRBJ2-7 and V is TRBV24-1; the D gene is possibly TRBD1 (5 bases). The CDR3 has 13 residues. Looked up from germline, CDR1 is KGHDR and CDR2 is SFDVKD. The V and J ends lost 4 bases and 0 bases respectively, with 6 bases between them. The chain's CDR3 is CATSETGSYEQYF. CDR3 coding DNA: TGTGCCACCAGTGAAACAGGCTCCTACGAGCAGTACTTC.

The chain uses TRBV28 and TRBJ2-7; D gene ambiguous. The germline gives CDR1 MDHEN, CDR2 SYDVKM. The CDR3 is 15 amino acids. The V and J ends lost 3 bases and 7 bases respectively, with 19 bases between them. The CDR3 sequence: CASSFRRVRNGEQYF. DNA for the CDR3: TGTGCCAGCAGTTTTCGTCGCGTTAGGAACGGAGAGCAGTACTTC. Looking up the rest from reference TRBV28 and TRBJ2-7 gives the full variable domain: DVKVTQSSRYLVKRTGEKVFLECVQDMDHENMFWYRQDPGLGLRLIYFSYDVKMKEKGDIPEGYSVSREKKERFSLILESASTNQTSMYLCASSFRRVRNGEQYFGPGTRLTVT.

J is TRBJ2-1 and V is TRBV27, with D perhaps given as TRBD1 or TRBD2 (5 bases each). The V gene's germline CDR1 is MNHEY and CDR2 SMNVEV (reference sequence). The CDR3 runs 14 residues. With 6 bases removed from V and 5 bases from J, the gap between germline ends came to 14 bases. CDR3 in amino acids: CASRRTGTHNEQFF. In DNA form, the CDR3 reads TGTGCCAGCAGGCGAACCGGGACCCACAATGAGCAGTTCTTC.

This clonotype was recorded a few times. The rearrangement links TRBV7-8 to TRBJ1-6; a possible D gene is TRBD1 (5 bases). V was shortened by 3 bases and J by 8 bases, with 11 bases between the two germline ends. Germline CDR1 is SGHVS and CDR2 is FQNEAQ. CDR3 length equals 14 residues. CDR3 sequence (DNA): TGTGCCAGCAGCTTCTGGGGGAGTGATTCACCCCTCCACTTT. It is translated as CASSFWGSDSPLHF.

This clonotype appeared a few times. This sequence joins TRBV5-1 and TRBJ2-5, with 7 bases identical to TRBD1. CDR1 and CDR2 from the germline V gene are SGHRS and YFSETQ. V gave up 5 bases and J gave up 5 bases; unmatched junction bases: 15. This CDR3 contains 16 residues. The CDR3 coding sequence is TGCGCCAGCAGGACTGGAATCGGGACAGTAGTCGAGACCCAGTACTTC. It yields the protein CASRTGIGTVVETQYF.

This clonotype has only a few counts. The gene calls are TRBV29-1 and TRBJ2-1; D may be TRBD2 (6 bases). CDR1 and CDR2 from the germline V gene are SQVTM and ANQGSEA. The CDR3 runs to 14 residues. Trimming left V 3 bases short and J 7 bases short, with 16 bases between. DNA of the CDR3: TGCAGCGTTGATCTTATCGGGAGCATTAATGAGCAGTTCTTC. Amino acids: CSVDLIGSINEQFF.

The DNA for the CDR3 is TGTGCCAGCAGTTACCCCGCTAGCGGGAGGGCCTACAATGAGCAGTTCTTC. It is translated as CASSYPASGRAYNEQFF. This sequence joins TRBV6-2 or TRBV6-3 and TRBJ2-1; 12 bases are shared with TRBD2. The germline gives CDR1 MNHEY, CDR2 SVGEGT. V shed 2 bases, J shed 2 bases, and the junction held 4 bases outside the gene matches. The CDR3 is 17 amino acids.

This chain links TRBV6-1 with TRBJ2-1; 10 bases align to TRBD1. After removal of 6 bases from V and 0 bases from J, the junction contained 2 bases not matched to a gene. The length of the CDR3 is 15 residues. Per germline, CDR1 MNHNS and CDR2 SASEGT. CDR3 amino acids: CASRGQGSSYNEQFF. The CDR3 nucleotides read TGTGCCAGCAGGGGACAGGGGAGCTCCTACAATGAGCAGTTCTTC.

In DNA form, the CDR3 reads TGTGCCACCAGTGATGGCTTGGCTAGCAGAACCTACAATGAGCAGTTCTTC. Its translation: CATSDGLASRTYNEQFF. The chain has TRBV24-1 and TRBJ2-1; D perhaps matches TRBD2 (5 bases). Germline assignment: CDR1 KGHDR and CDR2 SFDVKD. CDR3 length: 17 residues. Trimming removed 3 bases at V and 2 bases at J, with 16 bases between.

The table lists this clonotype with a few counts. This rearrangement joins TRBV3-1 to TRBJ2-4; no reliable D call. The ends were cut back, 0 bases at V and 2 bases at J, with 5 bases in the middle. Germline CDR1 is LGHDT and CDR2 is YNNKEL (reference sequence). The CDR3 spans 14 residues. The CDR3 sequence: CASSQEGSKNIQYF. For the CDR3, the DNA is TGTGCCAGCAGCCAAGAAGGGTCCAAAAACATTCAGTACTTC. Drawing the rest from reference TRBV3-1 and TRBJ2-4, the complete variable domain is DTAVSQTPKYLVTQMGNDKSIKCEQNLGHDTMYWYKQDSKKFLKIMFSYNNKELIINETVPNRFSPKSPDKAHLNLHINSLELGDSAVYFCASSQEGSKNIQYFGAGTRLSVL.